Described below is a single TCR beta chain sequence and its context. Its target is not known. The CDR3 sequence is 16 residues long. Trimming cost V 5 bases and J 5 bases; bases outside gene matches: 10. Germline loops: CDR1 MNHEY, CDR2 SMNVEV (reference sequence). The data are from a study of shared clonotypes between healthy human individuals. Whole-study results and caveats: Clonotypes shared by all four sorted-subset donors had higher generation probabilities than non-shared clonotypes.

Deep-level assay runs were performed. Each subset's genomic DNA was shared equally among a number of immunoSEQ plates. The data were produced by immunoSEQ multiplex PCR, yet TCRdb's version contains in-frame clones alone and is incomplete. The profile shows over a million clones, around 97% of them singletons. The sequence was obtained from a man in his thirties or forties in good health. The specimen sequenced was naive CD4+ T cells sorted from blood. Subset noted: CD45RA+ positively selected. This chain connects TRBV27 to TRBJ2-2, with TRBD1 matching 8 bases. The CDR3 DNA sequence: TGTGCCAGCAGTCTACAGGGGGGAGTTCGGACCGGGGAGCTGTTTTTT. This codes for CASSLQGGVRTGELFF.